The 28 T cell receptor beta chains in this list originate from one sample, sequenced in a study of cytomegalovirus exposure and HLA in healthy donors. Use of 60 Vbeta and 13 Jbeta primers characterized the PCR. Generated by immunoSEQ multiplex PCR, the TCRdb table keeps only in-frame clones and is missing some. The table has about 110,000 clones, more than 60% seen once; the top ten hold 5.5% to 7%. Source material: PBMCs. Every receptor here comes from a man aged 25 to 40 in good health and CMV-seropositive.

The rearrangement joins TRBV7-9 to TRBJ1-6, with TRBD1 identical over 10 bases. Trimming removed 5 bases from V and 7 bases from J; junction bases left unmatched: 8. CDR1 is SEHNR and CDR2 is FQNEAQ in the germline V gene (reference sequence). The CDR3 contains 16 residues. CDR3 region: CASSTGGTGENSPLHF. Written as DNA, the CDR3 is TGTGCCAGCAGCACCGGGGGGACAGGGGAAAATTCACCCCTCCACTTT.

This clone appeared a few times. The chain is built from TRBV7-3 and TRBJ1-5, with no clear D. This CDR3 comprises 14 residues. CDR1 is SGHTA, CDR2 FQGTGA, per germline. V lost 5 bases and J 2 bases, leaving 10 bases between the germline ends. The CDR3 region has the DNA TGTGCCAGCAGCAGCTCAGGTTGCAATCAGCCCCAGCATTTT. Its translation: CASSSSGCNQPQHF.

This chain links TRBV4-1 with TRBJ1-6, with TRBD1 identical over 9 bases. Germline CDR1 and CDR2: MGHRA and YSYEKL. V trimming: 7 bases; J trimming: 5 bases; junction bases outside the gene matches: 3. This CDR3 has 14 amino acids. CDR3 sequence: CASTRDRDNSPLHF. DNA of the CDR3: TGCGCCAGCACCAGGGACAGGGATAATTCACCCCTCCACTTT.

The chain carries TRBV6-5 and TRBJ2-5; 8 bases agree with TRBD1. The DNA end is a closer match to TRBJ2-7, so the J assignment may be wrong. Germline CDR1 reads MNHEY; CDR2 reads SVGAGI. The CDR3 length is 15 residues. DNA for the CDR3: TGTGCCAGCAGTTACGGGACAGGAATCTCCTACGAGCAGTACTTC. It specifies CASSYGTGISYEQYF.

This clone appeared a few times. The V and J genes are TRBV5-4 and TRBJ2-2; no reliable D call. V lost 6 bases, J lost 0 bases, and 21 bases lay in between. The CDR3 runs to 18 residues. CDR1 and CDR2 from the germline V gene are SGHNT and YYREEE (reference sequence). The CDR3 reads CASISRRRRHTNTGELFF. The CDR3 DNA is TGTGCCAGCATCTCAAGAAGAAGGCGGCATACGAACACCGGGGAGCTGTTTTTT.

The rearrangement joins TRBV4-2 to TRBJ2-7, with 9 positions matching TRBD1. Trimming took 4 bases from V and 6 from J; bases not matched to a gene: 10. Per germline, CDR1 LGHNA and CDR2 YNFKEQ. The CDR3 runs 15 residues. The CDR3 DNA is TGTGCCAGCAGCCTTATCGGGACAGGGTCGATCGAGCAGTACTTC. This codes for CASSLIGTGSIEQYF.

The chain recombines TRBV5-6 with TRBJ2-6; D gene uncertain. The ends were cut back, 0 bases at V and 0 bases at J, with 4 bases in the middle. The CDR3 runs to 15 residues. Germline V CDR1 and CDR2: SGHDT, YYEEEE. CDR3 coding DNA: TGTGCCAGCAGCTTGGGACTCTCTGGGGCCAACGTCCTGACTTTC. This encodes CASSLGLSGANVLTF. The whole variable domain, remainder taken from reference TRBV5-6 and TRBJ2-6, is DAGVTQSPTHLIKTRGQQVTLRCSPKSGHDTVSWYQQALGQGPQFIFQYYEEEERQRGNFPDRFSGHQFPNYSSELNVNALLLGDSALYLCASSLGLSGANVLTFGAGSRLTVL.

The chain has TRBV27 and TRBJ1-5; 8 bases are shared with TRBD1. Germline CDR1 MNHEY, CDR2 SMNVEV (reference sequence). The CDR3 totals 16 residues. With V trimmed by 4 bases and J by 2 bases, 7 bases remained unmatched. The CDR3 protein is CASSSRTGKGNQPQHF. DNA for the CDR3: TGTGCCAGCAGTTCCCGGACAGGGAAAGGCAATCAGCCCCAGCATTTT.

This clone was counted a few times. The chain joins TRBV25-1 to TRBJ1-4; 7 bases map to TRBD1. CDR1 is MGHDK, CDR2 SYGVNS, per germline. V lost 2 bases to trimming and J lost 2 bases; unmatched junction nucleotides: 8. The CDR3 length is 17 residues. The CDR3 protein is CASSEELVRGTNEKLFF. The CDR3 DNA follows: TGTGCCAGCAGTGAAGAGCTAGTCAGGGGGACTAATGAAAAACTGTTTTTT.

Notes on this clone: The junction shows a germline mismatch at one end, possibly a read error. The genes are TRBV7-9 and TRBJ2-5, with 7 bases aligning to TRBD1. The germline V gene has CDR1 SEHNR and CDR2 FQNEAQ (reference sequence). The CDR3 covers 14 residues. CDR3 DNA sequence: TGTTCCAGCAGCCATATAGGGGGCGAAGAGACCCAGTACTTC. Amino acid sequence: CSSSHIGGEETQYF.

The chain employs TRBV2 and TRBJ1-2; no reliable D call. Germline V gene data show CDR1 as SNHLY and CDR2 as FYNNEI. V lost 8 bases, J lost 2 bases, and 12 bases lay in between. The length of the CDR3 is 13 residues. The CDR3 bases are TGTGCCAGCGAAGCCGGGAGGAACTATGGCTACACCTTC. It is translated as CASEAGRNYGYTF.

The V gene is TRBV27, the J gene TRBJ1-2; D is perhaps TRBD1 (5 bases). V lost 4 bases and J 2 bases, leaving 14 bases between the germline ends. Germline CDR1 is MNHEY and CDR2 is SMNVEV (reference sequence). CDR3 length: 15 residues. CDR3 DNA sequence: TGTGCCAGCAGTTCACTCAGGGATATCAACTATGGCTACACCTTC. Protein sequence: CASSSLRDINYGYTF.

About this clone itself: One end of the junction varies from germline; a read error may be responsible. The chain uses TRBV7-7 and TRBJ2-5, with 9 nucleotides matching TRBD1. The CDR3 is 14 residues long. Germline V gives CDR1 SSHAT, CDR2 FNYEAQ (reference sequence). The CDR3 DNA follows: TGTGCTAGCAGCTCCTGGACAGGGGAAGAGACCCAGTACTTC. It specifies CASSSWTGEETQYF.

V gene TRBV6-6 combines with J gene TRBJ1-4, with D unresolved. The CDR3 contains 14 residues. Germline loops: CDR1 MNHNY, CDR2 SVGAGI (reference sequence). With 0 bases removed from V and 6 bases from J, the gap between germline ends came to 8 bases. CDR3 in amino acids: CASSYSPGDEKLFF. The CDR3 DNA sequence: TGTGCCAGCAGTTACTCCCCGGGTGATGAAAAACTGTTTTTT.

This clone was picked up a small number of times. This chain links TRBV5-6 with TRBJ1-3, with D tentatively TRBD1 (5 bases). Trimming stripped 4 bases from V and 4 bases from J, with 9 bases between. The CDR3 is 13 residues long. Per the germline V gene, CDR1 is SGHDT and CDR2 is YYEEEE. The CDR3: CASSQGRGNTIYF. The DNA of the CDR3 is TGTGCCAGCAGCCAGGGTAGGGGAAACACCATATATTTT.

J is TRBJ1-6 and V is TRBV14, with a tentative D call TRBD1 (5 bases). CDR3 length equals 16 residues. CDR1 is SGHDN and CDR2 is FVKESK in the germline V gene. Trimming took 0 bases from V and 3 from J, leaving 9 bases between them. The CDR3 is CASSQDGGVYNSPLHF. CDR3 DNA sequence: TGTGCCAGCAGCCAAGATGGAGGGGTCTATAATTCACCCCTCCACTTT.

V gene TRBV15 combines with J gene TRBJ2-4, with a tentative D call TRBD1 (6 bases). V was clipped by 0 bases and J by 7 bases, with 13 bases between them. The germline V gene has CDR1 LNHNV and CDR2 YYDKDF (reference sequence). This CDR3 is built from 15 residues. The CDR3 loop reads CATSREYREGNIQYF. In DNA, the CDR3 is TGTGCCACCAGCAGAGAGTACAGGGAAGGTAACATTCAGTACTTC.

The rearrangement uses TRBV21-1 and TRBJ2-5; the table's D call, TRBD2, was not checked against the DNA. TRBV21-1 counts as a pseudogene. The CDR3 extends over 16 amino acids. The CDR3 nucleotides read TGTGCCAGCAGCAAAAGGGGAGGCCAGGACACAGAGACCCAGTACTTC. Amino acids: CASSKRGGQDTETQYF.

The chain has TRBV2 and TRBJ1-4; 7 nucleotides line up with TRBD1. Germline trimming cut 6 bases from V and 4 bases from J; bases unmatched to any gene: 5. Germline V lookup: CDR1 SNHLY, CDR2 FYNNEI. There are 14 residues in the CDR3. The CDR3, as DNA: TGTGCCAGCAGCGGACAGGCCTTTAATGAAAAACTGTTTTTT. Protein: CASSGQAFNEKLFF.

This clone was observed once. V gene TRBV10-1 combines with J gene TRBJ2-5, with TRBD1 matching over 7 bases. CDR1 is WNHNN and CDR2 is SYGVQD in the germline V gene (reference sequence). V gave up 0 bases and J gave up 2 bases; unmatched junction bases: 3. This CDR3 has 15 amino acids. CDR3 in amino acids: CASSESRTGQETQYF. The CDR3 nucleotides read TGCGCCAGCAGTGAGTCACGGACAGGTCAAGAGACCCAGTACTTC.

The V and J genes are TRBV30 and TRBJ2-3; 8 bases fit TRBD1. The J segment lost 6 bases and the V segment lost 0 bases, leaving 8 bases of the junction unmatched. Per germline, CDR1 GTSNPN and CDR2 SVGIG (reference sequence). The CDR3 spans 15 residues. CDR3 DNA sequence: TGTGCCTGGAGTGTTGGGACAGGCCTTAGTGATACGCAGTATTTT. Amino acids: CAWSVGTGLSDTQYF.

CDR3 in DNA: TGTGCCAGCAAGTACTCAGCGGGGGAACAAGAGACCCAGTACTTC. Residues: CASKYSAGEQETQYF. The chain links TRBV6-5 to TRBJ2-5; 8 bases map to TRBD2. V was clipped by 7 bases and J by 2 bases; unmatched bases: 9. Per germline, CDR1 MNHEY and CDR2 SVGAGI. CDR3 length: 15 residues.

The genes are TRBV9 and TRBJ2-3; 8 bases match TRBD1. The length of the CDR3 is 18 residues. CDR1 is SGDLS and CDR2 is YYNGEE in the germline V gene. V dropped 0 bases and J dropped 0; count of bases not matched to a gene: 9. CDR3 nucleotides: TGTGCCAGCAGCGTAGGAGGGACAGGCGCCTCTAGCACAGATACGCAGTATTTT. It codes for CASSVGGTGASSTDTQYF.

This clone was seen a handful of times. The gene calls are TRBV19 and TRBJ2-7, with D possibly TRBD1 on 6 matching bases. The CDR3 extends over 14 amino acids. Trimming pared 4 bases from V and 2 bases from J, leaving 12 bases between. Germline V gene data show CDR1 as LNHDA and CDR2 as SQIVND (reference sequence). CDR3 in DNA: TGTGCCAGTAGTACCCGACAGGAGCCCTACGAGCAGTACTTC. Translation: CASSTRQEPYEQYF.

A word on this clone: Germline and junction disagree at one end, which may indicate a read error. The chain employs TRBV7-6 and TRBJ2-7, with 7 bases fitting TRBD1. Germline lookup yields CDR1 SGHVS and CDR2 FNYEAQ. The CDR3 runs 15 residues. CDR3 DNA: TGTGCCAGCAGCCTCAGCGCAGGGGGATTATACGGGCAGTACTTC. Protein: CASSLSAGGLYGQYF.

This clone was observed at least ten times. The CDR3 sequence: CASSRIAGAMNNEQFF. CDR3 nucleotides: TGTGCCAGCAGTAGAATAGCGGGGGCTATGAACAATGAGCAGTTCTTC. V usage is TRBV6-4 and J usage is TRBJ2-1; TRBD2 aligns across 9 bases. The junction had 10 bases not matched to a gene; V was cut back by 5 bases and J by 5 bases. The CDR3 runs 16 residues. Germline V lookup: CDR1 MRHNA, CDR2 SNTAGT.

V is TRBV6-1 and J is TRBJ1-6; tentatively, D is TRBD1 (6 bases). Germline CDR1 is MNHNS and CDR2 is SASEGT. The CDR3 consists of 16 residues. Trimming took off 2 bases at V and 10 bases at J, with 18 bases between the two ends. The CDR3 region has the DNA TGTGCCAGCAGTGAACTGGGGTACAGGGTAGGCTCACCCCTCCACTTT. Amino acid sequence: CASSELGYRVGSPLHF.

The chain carries TRBV30 and TRBJ2-3; possibly TRBD1 for D (5 bases). Per germline, CDR1 GTSNPN and CDR2 SVGIG (reference sequence). The CDR3 spans 11 residues. V was trimmed by 5 bases and J by 5 bases, leaving 8 bases between them. The CDR3 sequence: CAWGARDTQYF. Written as DNA, the CDR3 is TGTGCCTGGGGGGCCCGAGATACGCAGTATTTT.